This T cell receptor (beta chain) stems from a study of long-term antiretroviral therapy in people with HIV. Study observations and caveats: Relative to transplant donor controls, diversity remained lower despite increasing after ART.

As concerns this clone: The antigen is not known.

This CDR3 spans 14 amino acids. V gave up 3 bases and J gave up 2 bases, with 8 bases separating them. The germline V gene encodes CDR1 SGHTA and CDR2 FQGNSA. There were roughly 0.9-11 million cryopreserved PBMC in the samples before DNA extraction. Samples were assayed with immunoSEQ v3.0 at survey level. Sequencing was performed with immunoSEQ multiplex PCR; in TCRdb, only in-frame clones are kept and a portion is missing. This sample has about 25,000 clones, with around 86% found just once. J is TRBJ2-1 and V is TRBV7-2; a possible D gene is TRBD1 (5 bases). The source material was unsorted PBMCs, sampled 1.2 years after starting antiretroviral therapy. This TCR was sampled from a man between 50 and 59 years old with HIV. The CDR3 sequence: CASSLGLAYNEQFF. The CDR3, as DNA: TGTGCCAGCAGCTTGGGGCTAGCCTACAATGAGCAGTTCTTC.